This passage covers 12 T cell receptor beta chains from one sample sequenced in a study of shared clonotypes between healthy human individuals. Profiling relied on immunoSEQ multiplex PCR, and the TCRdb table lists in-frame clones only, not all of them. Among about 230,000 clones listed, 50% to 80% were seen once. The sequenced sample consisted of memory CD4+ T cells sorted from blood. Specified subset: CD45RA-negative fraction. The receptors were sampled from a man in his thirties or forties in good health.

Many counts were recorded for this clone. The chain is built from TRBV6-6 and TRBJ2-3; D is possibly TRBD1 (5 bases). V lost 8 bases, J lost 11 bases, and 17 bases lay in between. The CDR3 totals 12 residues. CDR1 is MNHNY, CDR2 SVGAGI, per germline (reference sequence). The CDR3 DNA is TGTGCCAGCGCGGTCTCAGGGCTGAGGCAGTATTTT. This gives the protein CASAVSGLRQYF.

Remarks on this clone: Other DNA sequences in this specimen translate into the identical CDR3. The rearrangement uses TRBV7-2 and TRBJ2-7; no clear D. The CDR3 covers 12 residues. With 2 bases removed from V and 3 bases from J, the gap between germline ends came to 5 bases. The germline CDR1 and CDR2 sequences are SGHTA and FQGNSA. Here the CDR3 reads CASSLTFYEQYF. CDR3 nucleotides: TGTGCCAGCAGCTTAACATTCTACGAGCAGTACTTC.

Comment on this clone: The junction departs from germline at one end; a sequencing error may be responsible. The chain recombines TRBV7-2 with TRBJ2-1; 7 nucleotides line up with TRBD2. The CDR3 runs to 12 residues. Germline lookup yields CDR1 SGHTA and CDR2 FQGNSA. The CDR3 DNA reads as TGTGCCAGCAGCGTAGCGGGTAATGAGCAGTTCTTC. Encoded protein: CASSVAGNEQFF.

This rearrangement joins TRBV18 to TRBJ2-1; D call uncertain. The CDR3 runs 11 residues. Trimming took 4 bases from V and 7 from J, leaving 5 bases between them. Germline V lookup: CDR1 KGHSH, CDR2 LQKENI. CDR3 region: CASSQENEQFF. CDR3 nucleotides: TGTGCCAGCTCACAAGAGAATGAGCAGTTCTTC.

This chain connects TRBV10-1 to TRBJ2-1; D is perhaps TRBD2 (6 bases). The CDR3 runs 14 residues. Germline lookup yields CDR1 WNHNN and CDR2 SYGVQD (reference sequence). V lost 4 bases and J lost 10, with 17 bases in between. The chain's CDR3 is CASSGAPLAREQFF. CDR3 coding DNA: TGCGCCAGCAGTGGGGCACCACTAGCAAGGGAGCAGTTCTTC.

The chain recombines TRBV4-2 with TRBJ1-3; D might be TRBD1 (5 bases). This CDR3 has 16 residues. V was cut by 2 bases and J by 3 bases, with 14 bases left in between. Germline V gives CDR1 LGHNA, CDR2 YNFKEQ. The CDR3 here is CASSQLRGINGNTIYF. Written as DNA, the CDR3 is TGTGCCAGCAGCCAACTCCGGGGGATAAATGGAAACACCATATATTTT.

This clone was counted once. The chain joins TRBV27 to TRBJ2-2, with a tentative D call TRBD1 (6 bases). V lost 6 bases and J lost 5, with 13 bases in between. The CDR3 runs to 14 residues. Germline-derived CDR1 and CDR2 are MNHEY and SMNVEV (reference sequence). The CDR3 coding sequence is TGTGCCAGCAGGACGGACAGTTCAACCGGGGAGCTGTTTTTT. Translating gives CASRTDSSTGELFF.

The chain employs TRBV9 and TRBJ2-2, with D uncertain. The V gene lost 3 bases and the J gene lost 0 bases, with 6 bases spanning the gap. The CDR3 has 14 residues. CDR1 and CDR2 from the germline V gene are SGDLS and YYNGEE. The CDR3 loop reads CASSGDANTGELFF. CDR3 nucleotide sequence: TGTGCCAGCAGCGGAGACGCGAACACCGGGGAGCTGTTTTTT.

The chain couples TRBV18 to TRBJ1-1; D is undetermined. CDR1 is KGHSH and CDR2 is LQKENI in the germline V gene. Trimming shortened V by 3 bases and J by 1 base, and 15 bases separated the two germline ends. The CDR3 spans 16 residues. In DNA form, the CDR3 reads TGTGCCAGCTCACCGACATCCCTGAGGGAGAACACTGAAGCTTTCTTT. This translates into CASSPTSLRENTEAFF.

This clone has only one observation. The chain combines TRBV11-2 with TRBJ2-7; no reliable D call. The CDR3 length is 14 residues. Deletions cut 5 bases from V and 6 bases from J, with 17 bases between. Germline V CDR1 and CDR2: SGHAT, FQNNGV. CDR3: CASSPRTAFGEQYF. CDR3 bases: TGTGCCAGCAGCCCAAGAACAGCTTTCGGCGAGCAGTACTTC.

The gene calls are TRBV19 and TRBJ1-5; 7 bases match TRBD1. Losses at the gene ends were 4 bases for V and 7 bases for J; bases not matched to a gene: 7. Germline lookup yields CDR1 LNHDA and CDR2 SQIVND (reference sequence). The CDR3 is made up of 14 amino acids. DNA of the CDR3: TGTGCCAGTAGTAACGACAGGGCTAGGCAGCCCCAGCATTTT. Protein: CASSNDRARQPQHF.

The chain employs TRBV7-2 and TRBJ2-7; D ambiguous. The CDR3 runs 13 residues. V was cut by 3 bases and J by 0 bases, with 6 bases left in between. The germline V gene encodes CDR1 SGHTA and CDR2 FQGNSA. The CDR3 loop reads CASSFESSYEQYF. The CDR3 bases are TGTGCCAGCAGCTTTGAAAGCTCCTACGAGCAGTACTTC.